This passage covers 6 T cell receptor beta chains from one sample sequenced in a study of T cells after yellow fever vaccination. TCRdb itself ran the 5' RACE reads through MiXCR, one entry per CDR3 protein. This table has approximately 300,000 distinct CDR3 sequences, about 6.6% appearing once. This material consisted of PBMCs, taken roughly 45 days after the first yellow fever vaccination. These receptors were taken from a man aged 18 to 29 who received the YFV17D yellow fever vaccine.

This clonotype was observed a few times. This rearrangement joins TRBV27 to TRBJ2-3; 11 bases line up with TRBD2. V lost 6 bases, J lost 6 bases, and 5 bases stayed unmatched. This CDR3 has 14 residues. CDR1 is MNHEY, CDR2 SMNVEV, per germline (reference sequence). CDR3 DNA: TGTGCCAGCAGGCGACTAGCGGGGATGGATACGCAGTATTTT. Translated: CASRRLAGMDTQYF.

This clonotype showed up just a few times. The genes are TRBV5-1 and TRBJ2-5; TRBD2 is a possible D gene (6 bases). In germline, CDR1 is SGHRS, CDR2 YFSETQ. The germline V and J ends were trimmed by 4 bases and 5 bases, with 12 bases remaining between them. This CDR3 has 13 amino acids. The CDR3 loop is CASSRDLTETQYF. CDR3 DNA sequence: TGCGCCAGCAGCCGGGACTTAACTGAGACCCAGTACTTC. The full variable domain, rest sourced from reference TRBV5-1 and TRBJ2-5, is KAGVTQTPRYLIKTRGQQVTLSCSPISGHRSVSWYQQTPGQGLQFLFEYFSETQRNKGNFPGRFSGRQFSNSRSEMNVSTLELGDSALYLCASSRDLTETQYFGPGTRLLVL.

This clonotype appeared a few times. The J gene is TRBJ1-3, the V gene TRBV28; 12 bases fit TRBD1. The length of the CDR3 is 15 residues. V was pared by 4 bases and J by 16 bases, with 14 bases of the junction left unmatched. Germline V gives CDR1 MDHEN, CDR2 SYDVKM. DNA of the CDR3: TGTGCCAGCAGTTCACCGGGACAGGGGGCCCGATTCTTCTATTTT. Translating gives CASSSPGQGARFFYF.

This clonotype was picked up a small number of times. For the CDR3, the DNA is TGCAGTGCTAGAGATCCATTAGACCACTTAGCCAAAAACATTCAGTACTTC. Translation: CSARDPLDHLAKNIQYF. V is TRBV20-1 and J is TRBJ2-4; D uncertain. CDR3 size: 17 residues. CDR1 and CDR2 (germline): DFQATT, SNEGSKA (reference sequence). Trimming took off 0 bases at V and 0 bases at J, with 15 bases between the two ends.

This clonotype has more than one count but fewer than ten. This chain connects TRBV12-5 to TRBJ1-2; 7 nucleotides align to TRBD1. Trimming cost V 4 bases and J 3 bases; bases outside gene matches: 8. Per germline, CDR1 LGHNT and CDR2 FRNRAP. This CDR3 comprises 15 residues. Written as DNA, the CDR3 is TGTGCTAGTGGTTCATACAGGGGATTGGACTATGGCTACACCTTC. As protein: CASGSYRGLDYGYTF.

This sequence joins TRBV9 and TRBJ2-5; D is unresolved. The CDR3 is made up of 14 amino acids. Germline V gives CDR1 SGDLS, CDR2 YYNGEE. V was clipped by 0 bases and J by 1 base, with 7 bases between them. The CDR3 spells CASSVGAFQETQYF. As DNA, the CDR3 is TGTGCCAGCAGCGTAGGAGCCTTCCAAGAGACCCAGTACTTC.